This TCR beta chain was identified during a study of blood T cell repertoires in COVID-19. Study as a whole: The origin of the acute and convalescent COVID-19 samples was the United States, Italy and Spain. From T cells, B-cell-depleted T cells, or PBMCs came the material, which was cDNA or gDNA.

In the study's own analysis: Amplification of reference gene primers provided the estimated nucleated cell counts. Assay used: immunoSEQ multiplex PCR; TCRdb lists only in-frame clones, some missing. V, J and clone size derive from that table, while D and trimming were established from the DNA sequence. The profile covers about 280,000 clones, with 83% appearing a single time and 8% to 9.5% taken by the ten largest. This CDR3 contains 14 residues. The rearrangement links TRBV21-1 to TRBJ2-7; whether TRBD1, the table's D call, matches the DNA was not checked. TRBV21-1 is given as a pseudogene. Material for sequencing was peripheral blood. The receptor was derived from a woman aged 45-65 years who had recovered from COVID-19. For the CDR3, the DNA is TGTGCCAGCAGCAAGGGACAGGTGACCTACGAGCAGTACTTC. Its translation: CASSKGQVTYEQYF.